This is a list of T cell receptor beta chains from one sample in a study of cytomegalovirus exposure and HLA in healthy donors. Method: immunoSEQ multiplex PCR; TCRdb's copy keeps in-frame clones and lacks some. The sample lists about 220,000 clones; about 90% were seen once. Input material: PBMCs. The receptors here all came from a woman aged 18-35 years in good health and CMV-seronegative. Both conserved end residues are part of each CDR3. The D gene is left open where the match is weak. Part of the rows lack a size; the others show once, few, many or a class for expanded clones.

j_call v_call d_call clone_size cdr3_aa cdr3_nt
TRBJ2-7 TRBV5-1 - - CASSSLLEGYEQYF TGCGCCAGCAGCTCATTACTCGAGGGCTACGAGCAGTACTTC
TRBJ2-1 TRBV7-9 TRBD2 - CASSLTLAALAEQFF TGTGCCAGCAGCCTCACTCTAGCGGCGTTGGCTGAGCAGTTCTTC
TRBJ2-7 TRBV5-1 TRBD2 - CASSPDGTSHYEQYF TGCGCCAGCAGCCCGGACGGGACTAGCCACTACGAGCAGTACTTC
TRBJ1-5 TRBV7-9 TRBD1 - CASSLAIGTGGNQPQHF TGTGCCAGCAGCTTAGCGATCGGAACAGGGGGCAATCAGCCCCAGCATTTT
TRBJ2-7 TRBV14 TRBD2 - CASSQVLAGTYEQYF TGTGCCAGCAGCCAAGTTCTAGCGGGCACCTACGAGCAGTACTTC
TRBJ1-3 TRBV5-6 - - CASSLYLQKSGNTIYF TGTGCCAGCAGCTTGTATCTCCAGAAATCTGGAAACACCATATATTTT
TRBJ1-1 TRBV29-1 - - CSVVPVVVRGTEAFF TGCAGCGTTGTTCCCGTTGTCGTAAGAGGCACTGAAGCTTTCTTT
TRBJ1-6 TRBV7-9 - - CASSFWTSAGRSPLHF TGTGCCAGCAGCTTCTGGACATCGGCCGGGAGGTCACCCCTCCACTTT
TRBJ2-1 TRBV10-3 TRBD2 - CAISAWTSGRNEQFF TGTGCCATCAGTGCTTGGACTAGCGGGAGAAATGAGCAGTTCTTC
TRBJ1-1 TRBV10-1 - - CASSESVFTEAFF TGCGCCAGCAGTGAGAGCGTGTTCACTGAAGCTTTCTTT
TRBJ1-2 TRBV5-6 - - CASSLGGAPVYTF TGTGCCAGCAGTCTAGGCGGGGCACCCGTATACACCTTC
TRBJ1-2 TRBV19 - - CASETGNYGYTF TGTGCCAGTGAGACGGGGAACTATGGCTACACCTTC
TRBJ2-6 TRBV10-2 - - CASVSQLGANVLTF TGCGCCAGCGTGTCTCAGTTAGGGGCCAACGTCCTGACTTTC
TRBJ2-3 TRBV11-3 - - CASSLGPRDTQYF TGTGCCAGCAGCTTAGGCCCGAGGGATACGCAGTATTTT
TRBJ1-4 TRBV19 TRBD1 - CASSIPRYRGRNEKLFF TGTGCCAGTAGTATTCCCAGGTACAGGGGGCGTAATGAAAAACTGTTTTTT
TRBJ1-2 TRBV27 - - CASSSYNNYGGYTF TGTGCCAGCAGTTCGTACAACAACTATGGCGGCTACACCTTC
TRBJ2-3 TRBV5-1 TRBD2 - CASSLVRTSGFQVYTQYF TGCGCCAGCAGCTTGGTTCGGACTAGCGGGTTTCAAGTATATACGCAGTATTTT
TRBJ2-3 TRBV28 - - CASSFGGSTDTQYF TGTGCCAGCAGTTTCGGCGGTAGCACAGATACGCAGTATTTT
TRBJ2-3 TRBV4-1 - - CASSQDLRTDTQYF TGCGCCAGCAGCCAAGATTTGAGGACAGATACGCAGTATTTT
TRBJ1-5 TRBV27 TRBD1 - CASGVKDRGPWGNQPQHF TGTGCCAGCGGAGTTAAGGACAGGGGGCCATGGGGCAATCAGCCCCAGCATTTT
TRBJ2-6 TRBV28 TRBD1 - CASRDRDSSGANVLTF TGTGCCAGCAGAGACAGGGATTCCTCTGGGGCCAACGTCCTGACTTTC
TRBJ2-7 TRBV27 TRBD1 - CASSTTGGEPSEQYF TGTGCCAGTTCTACAACAGGGGGCGAGCCTAGCGAGCAGTACTTC
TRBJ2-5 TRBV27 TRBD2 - CASSTGLAGESETQYF TGTGCCAGCAGCACCGGACTAGCGGGAGAGTCGGAGACCCAGTACTTC
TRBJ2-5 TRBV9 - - CASRRPGRGTQYF TGTGCCAGCAGGAGACCCGGCCGAGGGACCCAGTACTTC
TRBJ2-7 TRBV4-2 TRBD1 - CASSQALQGASEQYF TGTGCCAGCAGCCAAGCCTTGCAGGGGGCTTCCGAGCAGTACTTC
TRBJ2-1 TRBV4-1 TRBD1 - CASSLRQGTLSSYNEQFF TGCGCCAGCAGCCTCCGACAGGGGACCCTTAGCTCCTACAATGAGCAGTTCTTC
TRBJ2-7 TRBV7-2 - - CASSLYPGLYEQYF TGTGCCAGCAGCTTATATCCCGGGTTATACGAGCAGTACTTC
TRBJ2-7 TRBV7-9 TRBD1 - CASSLVDRVSYEQYF TGTGCCAGCAGCTTAGTGGACAGGGTCTCCTACGAGCAGTACTTC
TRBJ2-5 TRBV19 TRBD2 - CASSWLAGKEETQYF TGTGCCAGTAGTTGGCTAGCGGGTAAAGAAGAGACCCAGTACTTC
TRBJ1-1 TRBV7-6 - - CASSLQGPSTEAFF TGTGCCAGCAGCTTACAGGGGCCGAGCACTGAAGCTTTCTTT
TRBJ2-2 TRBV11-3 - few CASSPGFANTGELFF TGTGCCAGCAGCCCAGGGTTCGCGAACACCGGGGAGCTGTTTTTT
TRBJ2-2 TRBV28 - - CASTQMRVRTGELFF TGTGCCAGCACCCAAATGAGGGTGCGCACCGGGGAGCTGTTTTTT
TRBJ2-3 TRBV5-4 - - CASSSFITGGTDTQYF TGTGCCAGCAGCTCGTTCATTACGGGAGGCACAGATACGCAGTATTTT
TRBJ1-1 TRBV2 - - CASSDRRVGMTEAFF TGTGCCAGCAGTGATCGCAGGGTTGGGATGACTGAAGCTTTCTTT
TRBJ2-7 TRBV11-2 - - CASSYYWGGLALAEQYF TGTGCCAGCAGCTATTACTGGGGCGGGCTAGCGCTGGCCGAGCAGTACTTC
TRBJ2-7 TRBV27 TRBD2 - CASSLQRGSYEQYF TGTGCCAGCAGTTTACAGCGGGGCTCCTACGAGCAGTACTTC
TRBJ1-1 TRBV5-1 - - CASSLPPGLLGVDTEAFF TGCGCCAGCAGCTTGCCCCCAGGACTCCTTGGGGTGGACACTGAAGCTTTCTTT
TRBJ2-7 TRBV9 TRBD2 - CASSPGTSGIYEQYF TGTGCCAGCAGCCCAGGGACTAGCGGGATCTACGAGCAGTACTTC
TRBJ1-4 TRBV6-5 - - CASSYSGAEKLFF TGTGCCAGCAGTTACTCAGGGGCTGAAAAACTGTTTTTT
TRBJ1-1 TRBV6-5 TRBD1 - CASSRDRGPTEAFF TGTGCCAGCAGTAGAGACAGGGGGCCGACTGAAGCTTTCTTT
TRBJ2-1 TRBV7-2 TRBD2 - CASSLVGSGYEQFF TGTGCCAGCAGCTTAGTCGGTAGCGGGTACGAGCAGTTCTTC
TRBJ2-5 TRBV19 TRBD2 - CASSWNYRAGGGRETQYF TGTGCCAGTAGTTGGAACTATAGAGCGGGAGGGGGACGGGAGACCCAGTACTTC
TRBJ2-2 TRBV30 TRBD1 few CAWRTGGTGELFF TGTGCCTGGAGGACAGGGGGCACCGGGGAGCTGTTTTTT
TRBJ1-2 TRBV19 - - CASIGGRAGGGYTF TGTGCCAGTATCGGCGGCCGCGCCGGGGGTGGCTACACCTTC
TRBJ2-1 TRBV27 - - CASRHSINNEQFF TGTGCCAGCAGACATTCCATCAACAATGAGCAGTTCTTC
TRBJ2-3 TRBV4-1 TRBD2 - CASSQLLSGGTQYF TGCGCCAGCAGCCAACTGTTATCGGGAGGAACGCAGTATTTT
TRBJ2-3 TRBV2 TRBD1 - CASRVGTGITDTQYF TGTGCCAGCAGAGTCGGGACAGGGATTACAGATACGCAGTATTTT
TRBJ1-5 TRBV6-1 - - CASSVPRVGQPQHF TGTGCCAGCAGTGTTCCCAGGGTTGGTCAGCCCCAGCATTTT
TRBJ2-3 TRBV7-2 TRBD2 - CASSSLGLAGLDTQYF TGTGCCAGCAGCTCTCTCGGACTAGCGGGATTGGATACGCAGTATTTT
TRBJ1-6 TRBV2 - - CASNRGSYNSPLHF TGTGCCAGCAACCGGGGATCCTATAATTCACCCCTCCACTTT
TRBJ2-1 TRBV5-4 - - CASSLVRDFPGDEQFF TGTGCCAGCAGCTTGGTCCGGGACTTCCCTGGCGATGAGCAGTTCTTC
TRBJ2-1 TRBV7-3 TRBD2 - CASSAQASGGIYEQFF TGTGCCAGCAGCGCCCAGGCTAGCGGCGGGATCTATGAGCAGTTCTTC
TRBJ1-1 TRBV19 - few CASSFLGLAEAFF TGTGCCAGTAGTTTTCTGGGGCTCGCTGAAGCTTTCTTT
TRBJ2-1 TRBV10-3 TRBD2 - CALPGLDRFNEQFF TGTGCCCTTCCGGGACTAGATAGGTTCAATGAGCAGTTCTTC